The sequence of this T cell receptor (beta chain) was determined in a study of cytomegalovirus exposure and HLA in healthy donors. Study-wide findings and caveats: A later analysis by the authors found several of the most significant clusters apparently linked to common viral pathogens. Later work found that TCR association rates differed between HLA loci; DRB1 had the most and HLA-C the fewest. A list of roughly 160 TCR beta chains associated with cytomegalovirus was given. While the bulk of TCR sequences proved rare, some public TCRs turned up in many donors.

PCR involved 60 Vbeta and 13 Jbeta primers. Only in-frame clones appear in the TCRdb table, and some are missing; sequencing was by immunoSEQ multiplex PCR. The data show about 150,000 clones, 76% seen once. Concerning this clone itself: Antigen: not known.

The CDR3 has 15 residues. Per germline, CDR1 SGHDN and CDR2 FVKESK. J was trimmed by 3 bases and V by 1 base; bases with no gene match: 6. The V and J genes are TRBV14 and TRBJ2-7; 7 bases align to TRBD2. The sequence was collected from a man in his forties in good health and CMV-seronegative. Sample: PBMCs. CDR3 in amino acids: CASSQGVGRGYEQYF. CDR3 nucleotide sequence: TGTGCCAGCAGCCAAGGGGTAGGGAGGGGCTACGAGCAGTACTTC.